This T cell receptor (beta chain) was documented in a study of CD8 T cells in Susac syndrome. cDNA came from roughly 0.53 to 1 ug RNA primed by random hexamers. TCRdb used MiXCR to reprocess the immunoSEQ multiplex PCR reads, holding one entry per CDR3 protein. This repertoire shows over 140,000 distinct CDR3 sequences, just under 95% found once; its top ten account for roughly 0.15%. The CDR3 consists of 15 residues. The germline CDR1 and CDR2 sequences are LNHDA and SQIVND (reference sequence). V was shortened by 6 bases and J by 0 bases, with 12 bases between the two germline ends. This clonotype appeared a single time.

The clonotype originates from a human donor with Susac syndrome. The chain uses TRBV19 and TRBJ1-5; a possible D gene is TRBD1 (6 bases). The sample was CD4+ T cells from PBMCs. The CDR3 reads CASRGQLNSNQPQHF. CDR3 sequence (DNA): TGTGCCAGTAGAGGACAGCTTAATAGCAATCAGCCCCAGCATTTT.